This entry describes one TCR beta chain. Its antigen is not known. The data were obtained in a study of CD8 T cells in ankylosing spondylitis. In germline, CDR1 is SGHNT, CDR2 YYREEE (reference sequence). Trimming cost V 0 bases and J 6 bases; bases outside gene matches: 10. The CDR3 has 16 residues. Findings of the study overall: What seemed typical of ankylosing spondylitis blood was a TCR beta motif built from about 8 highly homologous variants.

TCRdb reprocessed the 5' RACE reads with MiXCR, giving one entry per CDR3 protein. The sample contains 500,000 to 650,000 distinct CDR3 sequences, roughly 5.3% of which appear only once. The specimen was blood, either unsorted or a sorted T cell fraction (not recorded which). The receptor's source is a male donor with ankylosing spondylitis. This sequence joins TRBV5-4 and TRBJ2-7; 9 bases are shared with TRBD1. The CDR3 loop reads CASSLARGTGSPEQYF. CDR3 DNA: TGTGCCAGCAGCTTGGCCAGGGGGACAGGGTCCCCCGAGCAGTACTTC.